These 4 T cell receptor beta chains came from one sample sequenced in a study of blood T cell repertoires in COVID-19. The table came from immunoSEQ multiplex PCR; TCRdb's copy has only in-frame clones and leaves some out. The sample carries some 100,000 clones, 86% recorded once. Input material: peripheral blood. The source is a man in his fifties or sixties with acute or convalescent COVID-19.

This clone was counted only a few times. The chain carries TRBV28 and TRBJ1-5; 7 nucleotides align to TRBD1. The germline V gene has CDR1 MDHEN and CDR2 SYDVKM. With 8 bases clipped from V and 5 bases from J, the junction kept 6 bases outside the gene matches. There are 13 residues in the CDR3. CDR3 region: CASFSRGDQPQHF. CDR3 DNA: TGTGCCAGCTTTAGCAGGGGGGATCAGCCCCAGCATTTT.

The genes are TRBV11-2 and TRBJ2-1; 7 nucleotides align to TRBD2. With 5 bases clipped from V and 8 bases from J, the junction kept 9 bases outside the gene matches. The CDR3 runs 14 residues. Germline loops: CDR1 SGHAT, CDR2 FQNNGV. In DNA form, the CDR3 reads TGTGCCAGCAGCCGGGCGGGAGACTTCTATGAGCAGTTCTTC. Translation: CASSRAGDFYEQFF.

This chain joins TRBV7-3 and TRBJ1-5; D not resolved. The germline V gene encodes CDR1 SGHTA and CDR2 FQGTGA. Trimming shortened V by 5 bases and J by 7 bases, and 12 bases separated the two germline ends. The CDR3 length is 13 residues. CDR3 DNA sequence: TGTGCCAGCAGCGCCCAGGTTGGACAGCCCCAGCATTTT. Amino acids: CASSAQVGQPQHF.

The chain joins TRBV5-6 to TRBJ2-2; D perhaps matches TRBD2 (7 bases). Germline-derived CDR1 and CDR2 are SGHDT and YYEEEE. Between the trimmed V and J ends, which lost 0 bases and 4 bases, there was a span of 16 bases. This CDR3 is 17 amino acids long. CDR3 sequence: CASSLVGRGASTGELFF. In nucleotides, the CDR3 is TGTGCCAGCAGCTTGGTAGGTCGGGGGGCGAGCACCGGGGAGCTGTTTTTT.